This is a list of T cell receptor beta chains from one sample in a study of STAT5B mutations in CD4+ large granular lymphocyte leukemia. Assay: immunoSEQ multiplex PCR; the TCRdb copy retains only in-frame clones and omits some. The table records just over 40,000 clones, 81% of them present only once. Sequenced: CD4+ T cells from blood buffy coats. The source is a human donor in good health. Each CDR3 is given without its conserved first and last residue.

cdr3_aa	v_call
ASSPGLAGKGAYNEQF	TRBV5-6
ASSLGQGGAF	TRBV19
ASSTGGSYNEQF	TRBV19
ASSPITDTQY	TRBV18
ASSPPPADTEAF	TRBV18
SARDLPGYT	TRBV20-1
AWSEFGGLSYEQY	TRBV30
ASSHSPTSQGGGELF	TRBV4-1
ASSPTGVGGETQY	TRBV7-2
AWSVNGNTIY	TRBV30
ASSQRNTDTQY	TRBV13
ASRSGSRRTGELF	TRBV27
ASSYSQGTQY	TRBV6-6
ASIKDRVNYGYT	TRBV5-6
ASSPSGSSYNEQF	TRBV7-9
ASSSTSGVETQY	TRBV9
ASRTDRGEAF	TRBV27
ASNPGTVYGYT	TRBV5-1
AWRKIVTDTQY	TRBV30
ASSQVSAGDYNEQF	TRBV4-2
ASSRDREGTDTQY	TRBV7-9
ASSLGPEGGQF	TRBV7-2
ASSPGLASSTDTQY	TRBV5-4
ASSLNGGAIYEQY	TRBV7-3
ASSPRMLLAGVPDTQY	TRBV18
ATSAEVRYNEQF	TRBV10-3
ASTLKGVPVTEAF	TRBV27
ASSQAHVAGLYEQY	TRBV4-1
ASSLDQAYEQY	TRBV7-6
ASSFPTGANVLT	TRBV11-2
ASSVRDVPYEQY	TRBV5-4
ASSSRTGYEQY	TRBV7-2
ASSRGGDTGELF	TRBV4-2
ASTLFDRAEQPQH	TRBV28
ASKTAGGASSYEQY	TRBV28
SALGLGKAF	TRBV20-1
ASSFRDTYNEQF	TRBV7-8
ASSQGLAGVNEQF	TRBV4-2
ASSSPSRARTDTQY	TRBV4-1
ASSLSGQLMNTEAF	TRBV11-2
AWLPEGRQTQY	TRBV30
ASSKRQGANTEAF	TRBV7-2